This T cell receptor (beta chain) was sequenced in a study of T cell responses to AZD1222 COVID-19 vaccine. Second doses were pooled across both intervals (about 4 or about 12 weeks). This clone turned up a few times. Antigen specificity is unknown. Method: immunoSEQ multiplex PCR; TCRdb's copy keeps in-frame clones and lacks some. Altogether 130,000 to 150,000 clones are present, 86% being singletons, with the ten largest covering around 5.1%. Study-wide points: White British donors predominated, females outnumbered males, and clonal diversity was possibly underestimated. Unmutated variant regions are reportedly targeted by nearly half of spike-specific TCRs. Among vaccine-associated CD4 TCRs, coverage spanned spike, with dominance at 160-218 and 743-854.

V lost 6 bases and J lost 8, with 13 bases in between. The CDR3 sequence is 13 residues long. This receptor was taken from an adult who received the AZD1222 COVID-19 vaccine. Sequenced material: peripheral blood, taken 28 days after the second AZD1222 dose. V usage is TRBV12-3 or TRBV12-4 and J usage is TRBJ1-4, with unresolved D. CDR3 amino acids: CASSPASGEKLFF. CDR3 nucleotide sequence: TGTGCCAGCAGCCCCGCCTCGGGAGAAAAACTGTTTTTT.